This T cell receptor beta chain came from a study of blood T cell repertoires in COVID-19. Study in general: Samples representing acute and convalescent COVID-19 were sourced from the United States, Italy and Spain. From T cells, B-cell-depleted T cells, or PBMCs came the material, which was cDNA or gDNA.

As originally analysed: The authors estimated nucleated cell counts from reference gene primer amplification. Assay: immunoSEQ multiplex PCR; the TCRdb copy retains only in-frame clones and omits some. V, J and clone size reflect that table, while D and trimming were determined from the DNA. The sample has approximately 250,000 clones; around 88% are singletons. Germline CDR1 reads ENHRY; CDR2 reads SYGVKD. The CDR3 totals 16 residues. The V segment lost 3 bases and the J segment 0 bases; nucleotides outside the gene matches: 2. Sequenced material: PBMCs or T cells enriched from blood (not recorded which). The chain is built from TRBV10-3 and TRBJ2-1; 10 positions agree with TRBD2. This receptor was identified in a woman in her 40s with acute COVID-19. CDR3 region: CAISDLAGGSYNEQFF. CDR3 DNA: TGTGCCATCAGTGATTTAGCGGGAGGCTCCTACAATGAGCAGTTCTTC.